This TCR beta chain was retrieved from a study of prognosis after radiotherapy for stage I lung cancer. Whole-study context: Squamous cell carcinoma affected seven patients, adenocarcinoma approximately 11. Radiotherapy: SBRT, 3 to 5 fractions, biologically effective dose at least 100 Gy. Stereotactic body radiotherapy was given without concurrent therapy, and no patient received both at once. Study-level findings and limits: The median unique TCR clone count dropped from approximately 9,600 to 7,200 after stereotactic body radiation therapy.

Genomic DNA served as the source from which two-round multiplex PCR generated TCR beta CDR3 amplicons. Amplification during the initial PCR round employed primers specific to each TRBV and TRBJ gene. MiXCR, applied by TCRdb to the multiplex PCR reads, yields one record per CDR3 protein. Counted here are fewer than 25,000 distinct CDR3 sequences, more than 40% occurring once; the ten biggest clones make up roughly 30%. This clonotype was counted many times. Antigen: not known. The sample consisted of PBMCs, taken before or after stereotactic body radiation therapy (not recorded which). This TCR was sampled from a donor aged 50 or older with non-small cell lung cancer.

The CDR3 sequence: CASSPQGGKDTQYF. The CDR3 DNA reads as TGTGCCAGCTCACCACAAGGGGGCAAGGATACGCAGTATTTT. J is TRBJ2-3 and V is TRBV18, with TRBD1 matching over 7 bases. Losses at the gene ends were 1 base for V and 6 bases for J; bases not matched to a gene: 4. The CDR3 is 14 residues long. Germline V gives CDR1 KGHSH, CDR2 LQKENI.